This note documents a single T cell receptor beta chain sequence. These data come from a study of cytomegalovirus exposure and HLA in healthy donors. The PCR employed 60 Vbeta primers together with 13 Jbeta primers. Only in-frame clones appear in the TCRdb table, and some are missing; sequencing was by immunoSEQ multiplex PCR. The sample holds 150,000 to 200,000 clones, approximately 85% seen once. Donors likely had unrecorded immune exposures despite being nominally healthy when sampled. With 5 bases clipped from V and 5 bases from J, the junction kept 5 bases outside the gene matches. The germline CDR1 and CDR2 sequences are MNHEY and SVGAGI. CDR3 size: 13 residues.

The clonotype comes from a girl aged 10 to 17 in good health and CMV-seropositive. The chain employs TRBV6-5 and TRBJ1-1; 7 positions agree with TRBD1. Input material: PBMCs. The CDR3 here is CASSRTGETEAFF. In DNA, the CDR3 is TGTGCCAGCAGTCGAACAGGGGAGACTGAAGCTTTCTTT.